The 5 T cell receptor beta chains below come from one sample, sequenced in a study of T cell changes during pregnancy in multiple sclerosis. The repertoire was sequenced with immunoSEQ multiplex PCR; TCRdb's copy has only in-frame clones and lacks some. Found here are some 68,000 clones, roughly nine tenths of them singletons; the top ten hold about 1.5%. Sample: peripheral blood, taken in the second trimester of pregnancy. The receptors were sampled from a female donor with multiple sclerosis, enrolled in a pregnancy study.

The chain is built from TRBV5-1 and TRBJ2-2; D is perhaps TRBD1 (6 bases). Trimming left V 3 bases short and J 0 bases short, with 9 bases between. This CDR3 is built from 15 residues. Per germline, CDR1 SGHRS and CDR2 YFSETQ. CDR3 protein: CASSYGQTNTGELFF. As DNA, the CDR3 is TGCGCCAGCAGCTACGGACAGACGAACACCGGGGAGCTGTTTTTT. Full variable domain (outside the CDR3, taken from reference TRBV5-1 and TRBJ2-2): KAGVTQTPRYLIKTRGQQVTLSCSPISGHRSVSWYQQTPGQGLQFLFEYFSETQRNKGNFPGRFSGRQFSNSRSEMNVSTLELGDSALYLCASSYGQTNTGELFFGEGSRLTVL.

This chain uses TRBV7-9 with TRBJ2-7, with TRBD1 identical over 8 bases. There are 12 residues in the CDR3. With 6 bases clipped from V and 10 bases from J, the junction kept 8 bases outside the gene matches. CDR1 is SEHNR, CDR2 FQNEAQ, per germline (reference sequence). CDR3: CASSSGQGDQYF. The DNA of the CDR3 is TGTGCCAGCAGTTCAGGACAGGGTGATCAGTACTTC.

The CDR3 sequence is CASSYPPGQGSYEQYF. The CDR3 DNA reads as TGTGCCAGCAGTTACCCACCGGGACAGGGATCCTACGAGCAGTACTTC. The rearrangement joins TRBV6-6 to TRBJ2-7; 9 bases fit TRBD1. The junction had 6 bases not matched to a gene; V was cut back by 2 bases and J by 1 base. The length of the CDR3 is 16 residues. Looked up from germline, CDR1 is MNHNY and CDR2 is SVGAGI (reference sequence).

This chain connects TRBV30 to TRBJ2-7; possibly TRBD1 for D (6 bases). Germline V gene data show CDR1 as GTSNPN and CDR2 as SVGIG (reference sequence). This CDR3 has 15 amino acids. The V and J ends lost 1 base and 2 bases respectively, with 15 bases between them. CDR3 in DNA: TGTGCCTGGAGTGGCTTATTACAGGGTCCCTACGAGCAGTACTTC. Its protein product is CAWSGLLQGPYEQYF.

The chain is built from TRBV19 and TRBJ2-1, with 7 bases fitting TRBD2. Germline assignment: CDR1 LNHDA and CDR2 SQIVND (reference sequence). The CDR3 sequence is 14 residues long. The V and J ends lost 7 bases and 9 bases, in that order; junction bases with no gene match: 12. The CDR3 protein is CASNFGLGSGEQFF. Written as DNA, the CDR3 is TGTGCCAGTAATTTTGGACTAGGGTCGGGTGAGCAGTTCTTC. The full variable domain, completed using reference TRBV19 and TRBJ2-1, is DGGITQSPKYLFRKEGQNVTLSCEQNLNHDAMYWYRQDPGQGLRLIYYSQIVNDFQKGDIAEGYSVSREKKESFPLTVTSAQKNPTAFYLCASNFGLGSGEQFFGPGTRLTVL.